The 23 T cell receptor beta chains given below trace back to one sample, sequenced in a study of blood T cell repertoires in COVID-19. Method: immunoSEQ multiplex PCR; TCRdb's copy keeps in-frame clones and lacks some. The table records about 100,000 clones, roughly 78% of them present only once. Sample: peripheral blood. These receptors were collected from a woman of 80 years or more with active or convalescent COVID-19.

The chain recombines TRBV6-5 with TRBJ2-1; 10 bases match TRBD1. Unmatched junction bases numbered 8, after V lost 6 bases and J lost 6 bases. Germline V gene sequence: CDR1 MNHEY, CDR2 SVGAGI. The CDR3 consists of 15 residues. DNA for the CDR3: TGTGCCAGCAGGGCCGGGACAGGGGTTACCAATGAGCAGTTCTTC. This sequence encodes CASRAGTGVTNEQFF.

About this clone itself: Germline is not matched at one junction end, which may reflect a read error. V and J are TRBV7-9 and TRBJ2-7, with TRBD2 matching over 12 bases. Per germline, CDR1 SEHNR and CDR2 FQNEAQ (reference sequence). This CDR3 is built from 13 residues. CDR3 in amino acids: CASSLAGGFEQYF. CDR3 bases: TGTGCCAGCAGCCTAGCGGGAGGGTTCGAGCAGTACTTC.

With regard to this clone: One junction end disagrees with the germline gene, perhaps due to a read error. The CDR3 here is CASSLPQVVNNEQFF. DNA for the CDR3: TGTGCCAGCAGCTTGCCGCAGGTCGTAAACAATGAGCAGTTCTTC. V gene TRBV5-1 combines with J gene TRBJ2-1, with D hard to call. This CDR3 region has 15 residues. The germline V gene has CDR1 SGHRS and CDR2 YFSETQ.

The chain recombines TRBV10-1 with TRBJ1-1; 7 nucleotides agree with TRBD1. CDR1 is WNHNN, CDR2 SYGVQD, per germline (reference sequence). This CDR3 region has 13 residues. Unmatched junction bases numbered 2, after V lost 3 bases and J lost 4 bases. The CDR3 sequence is CASSDHRGTEAFF. In DNA form, the CDR3 reads TGCGCCAGCAGTGACCACAGGGGCACTGAAGCTTTCTTT.

V gene TRBV28 combines with J gene TRBJ2-2, with TRBD1 matching over 7 bases. The CDR3 length is 15 residues. Per germline, CDR1 MDHEN and CDR2 SYDVKM. V lost 6 bases, J lost 6 bases, and 10 bases stayed unmatched. The CDR3 loop reads CASRARTGAAGELFF. In nucleotides, the CDR3 is TGTGCCAGCAGAGCCAGGACAGGTGCCGCCGGGGAGCTGTTTTTT.

As for this clone: The junction does not match germline at one end; this may be a read error. The V gene is TRBV5-1, the J gene TRBJ2-7; 11 nucleotides match TRBD2. The V gene's germline CDR1 is SGHRS and CDR2 YFSETQ. The CDR3 covers 16 residues. CDR3: CASSLPPGLAAYEQYF. The CDR3 DNA sequence: TGTGCCAGCAGCCTCCCCCCGGGACTAGCGGCATACGAGCAGTACTTC.

The V call is TRBV5-6, the J call TRBJ2-2; 14 nucleotides agree with TRBD2. The junction had 4 bases not matched to a gene; V was cut back by 5 bases and J by 4 bases. This CDR3 region has 16 residues. Germline V gene data show CDR1 as SGHDT and CDR2 as YYEEEE. CDR3 nucleotide sequence: TGTGCCAGCAGGCGACTAGCGGGAGGGGTCACCGGGGAGCTGTTTTTT. The encoded protein is CASRRLAGGVTGELFF.

This chain joins TRBV9 and TRBJ2-2; D may be TRBD1 (5 bases). V was cut by 0 bases and J by 1 base, with 7 bases left in between. The CDR3 is 15 amino acids. CDR1 and CDR2 from the germline V gene are SGDLS and YYNGEE. CDR3 DNA: TGTGCCAGCAGCGTAGGGACACTGAACACCGGGGAGCTGTTTTTT. Its protein product is CASSVGTLNTGELFF.

The rearrangement links TRBV10-3 to TRBJ1-6, with 11 bases that match TRBD1. Germline lookup yields CDR1 ENHRY and CDR2 SYGVKD. CDR3 length: 15 residues. V dropped 3 bases and J dropped 7; count of bases not matched to a gene: 2. The CDR3 coding sequence is TGTGCCATCAGTGACCGGACAGGGGGCAATTCACCCCTCCACTTT. Encoded protein: CAISDRTGGNSPLHF.

This clone has only a few counts. The V and J genes are TRBV4-1 and TRBJ2-1; 8 nucleotides line up with TRBD2. The germline V gene has CDR1 MGHRA and CDR2 YSYEKL. The CDR3 covers 14 residues. V was clipped by 2 bases and J by 9 bases; unmatched bases: 6. The chain's CDR3 is CASSQTGLVFEQFF. The CDR3, as DNA: TGCGCCAGCAGCCAAACGGGACTAGTTTTTGAGCAGTTCTTC.

This clone was seen a single time. The J gene is TRBJ2-1, the V gene TRBV25-1; D is possibly TRBD1 (6 bases). CDR3 length equals 16 residues. The V gene's germline CDR1 is MGHDK and CDR2 SYGVNS. V lost 3 bases and J lost 4, with 16 bases in between. The CDR3 sequence: CASSEGTGRLYNEQFF. As DNA, the CDR3 is TGTGCCAGCAGTGAGGGTACAGGGAGACTATACAATGAGCAGTTCTTC.

This clone came up a few times. The gene calls are TRBV7-3 and TRBJ2-3; 10 bases match TRBD1. Trimming removed 3 bases from V and 2 bases from J; junction bases left unmatched: 2. The CDR3 is 15 residues long. Germline CDR1 SGHTA, CDR2 FQGTGA. CDR3 in DNA: TGTGCCAGCAGCTTGACAGGGGGCATCACAGATACGCAGTATTTT. Amino acids: CASSLTGGITDTQYF.

The V and J genes are TRBV10-2 and TRBJ2-1; 10 bases line up with TRBD2. The CDR3 length is 14 residues. The J segment lost 7 bases and the V segment lost 6 bases, leaving 6 bases of the junction unmatched. CDR1 is WSHSY and CDR2 is SAAADI in the germline V gene. CDR3 region: CASRAGLADNEQFF. CDR3 coding DNA: TGCGCCAGCAGGGCCGGACTAGCGGATAATGAGCAGTTCTTC.

The V and J genes are TRBV7-2 and TRBJ2-7; 8 bases fit TRBD1. V shed 5 bases and J 7 bases; nucleotides not matched to a gene: 7. The CDR3 sequence is 13 residues long. CDR1 is SGHTA, CDR2 FQGNSA, per germline. This CDR3 reads CASSARTGWEQYF. The CDR3, as DNA: TGTGCCAGCAGCGCCCGGACAGGGTGGGAGCAGTACTTC.

The CDR3 reads CARRTGGLNEQFF. Here the CDR3 DNA reads TGTGCCCGCCGGACAGGGGGCTTAAATGAGCAGTTCTTC. The chain has TRBV30 and TRBJ2-1, with TRBD1 matching over 11 bases. The germline V gene encodes CDR1 GTSNPN and CDR2 SVGIG (reference sequence). This CDR3 is 13 amino acids long. With 8 bases clipped from V and 7 bases from J, the junction kept 7 bases outside the gene matches.

The genes are TRBV5-5 and TRBJ2-1; no definite D call. Germline loops: CDR1 SGHKS, CDR2 YYEKEE (reference sequence). The V gene lost 0 bases and the J gene lost 0 bases, with 7 bases spanning the gap. This CDR3 is built from 15 residues. The CDR3 reads CASSLDTSSYNEQFF. The CDR3 region has the DNA TGTGCCAGCAGCTTGGACACCTCCTCCTACAATGAGCAGTTCTTC.

This chain uses TRBV9 with TRBJ2-1, with 10 bases fitting TRBD2. The V and J ends lost 4 bases and 3 bases, in that order; junction bases with no gene match: 4. The V gene's germline CDR1 is SGDLS and CDR2 YYNGEE. The CDR3 consists of 15 residues. The DNA of the CDR3 is TGTGCCAGCAGCTTTTCTAGCGGGGGCTACAATGAGCAGTTCTTC. The encoded protein is CASSFSSGGYNEQFF.

This clone is classed as medium-sized. The chain's CDR3 is CASSDRDRSSYEQYF. The CDR3 region has the DNA TGTGCCAGCAGTGACCGGGACAGGAGCTCCTACGAGCAGTACTTC. The rearrangement joins TRBV2 to TRBJ2-7, with 8 bases aligning to TRBD1. J gave up 0 bases and V 3 bases, and 4 bases lay outside the gene matches. Looked up from germline, CDR1 is SNHLY and CDR2 is FYNNEI. The CDR3 is 15 residues long.

This chain uses TRBV10-3 with TRBJ2-5; possibly TRBD2 for D (5 bases). The length of the CDR3 is 17 residues. V gave up 0 bases and J gave up 2 bases, with 16 bases separating them. From germline, CDR1 is ENHRY and CDR2 SYGVKD. CDR3 protein: CAISESRGDPAQETQYF. The CDR3 bases are TGTGCCATCAGTGAGTCACGGGGTGACCCCGCACAAGAGACCCAGTACTTC.

CDR3 nucleotides: TGCGCCAGCAGCCTCTGGACAGACTCCACAGATACGCAGTATTTT. The encoded protein is CASSLWTDSTDTQYF. The chain combines TRBV4-1 with TRBJ2-3, with D perhaps matching TRBD1 (6 bases). The CDR3 runs 15 residues. CDR1 MGHRA and CDR2 YSYEKL come from the germline V gene. V shed 4 bases and J shed 2 bases, with 13 bases lying between them.

The rearrangement uses TRBV2 and TRBJ2-3; the match to TRBD2 covers 7 bases. CDR1 is SNHLY and CDR2 is FYNNEI in the germline V gene. Trimming at V came to 8 bases and at J to 4 bases, leaving 12 bases not matched to a gene. This CDR3 comprises 15 residues. This CDR3 reads CASPLSGVTSDTQYF. The CDR3 DNA reads TGTGCCAGCCCACTCAGCGGGGTTACATCAGATACGCAGTATTTT.

V and J are TRBV11-2 and TRBJ1-1; maybe TRBD1 (6 bases). The CDR3 extends over 14 amino acids. The germline V gene has CDR1 SGHAT and CDR2 FQNNGV. Between the trimmed V and J ends, which lost 1 base and 5 bases, there was a span of 11 bases. The CDR3 here is CASSLVSQGTEAFF. The CDR3, as DNA: TGTGCCAGCAGCTTAGTTTCGCAGGGGACTGAAGCTTTCTTT.

The chain is built from TRBV2 and TRBJ2-3, with 8 bases fitting TRBD1. The CDR3 totals 14 residues. CDR1 is SNHLY and CDR2 is FYNNEI in the germline V gene. With 4 bases clipped from V and 5 bases from J, the junction kept 5 bases outside the gene matches. This CDR3 is CASSAQGARDTQYF. CDR3 coding DNA: TGTGCCAGCAGTGCTCAGGGGGCCAGAGATACGCAGTATTTT.